Given below is one T cell receptor beta chain in context. Its target is unknown. TCRdb keeps only in-frame clones here, not all; method: immunoSEQ multiplex PCR. The sample shows around 2.5 million clones, over 85% of them seen only once. V lost 2 bases and J lost 5, with 18 bases in between. The CDR3 extends over 16 amino acids. Per germline, CDR1 SGHVS and CDR2 FQNEAQ. These data originate in a study of shared clonotypes between healthy human individuals. General study results and limits: Approximately 4.6% of naive CD4 clonotypes were shared across four donors. Clonotypes shared by all four sorted-subset donors had higher generation probabilities than non-shared clonotypes.

Only Caucasian adults living in Nashville, Tennessee made up the donor group. V gene TRBV7-8 combines with J gene TRBJ1-2, with D uncertain. This receptor was obtained from a young man in good health. Some clones in this sample may be carry-over from other donors' samples. Sequencing was carried out using naive CD4+ T cells from PBMCs. Subset meaning: CD45RA+ positively selected. The DNA of the CDR3 is TGTGCCAGCAGCTTATGGGCTGTGACGGGAAGTTATGGCTACACCTTC. Protein sequence: CASSLWAVTGSYGYTF. Full variable domain (remainder filled in from reference TRBV7-8 and TRBJ1-2): GAGVSQSPRYKVAKRGQDVALRCDPISGHVSLFWYQQALGQGPEFLTYFQNEAQLDKSGLPSDRFFAERPEGSVSTLKIQRTQQEDSAVYLCASSLWAVTGSYGYTFGSGTRLTVV.